This T cell receptor (beta chain) was sequenced in a study of blood T cells in healthy people across ages. Study-wide context: Per two T cells, about one barcoded beta molecule was captured through template switching.

This clonotype turned up a few times. The antigen is unknown. The CDR3 covers 20 residues. Regarding the study as a whole: More naive CD4+ cells and higher diversity marked long-lived donors relative to aged donors.

Healthy Caucasian individuals from Russia aged 6 to 90 served as donors. For the second PCR, which ran for 7 to 11 cycles, a sample-barcoded 5' primer and a J-beta primer mix were used. A template-switch adaptor containing 12 random nucleotides labeled each cDNA molecule. TCRdb used MiXCR to reprocess the 5' RACE reads, holding one entry per CDR3 protein. The sample records approximately 1.5 million distinct CDR3 sequences, roughly two fifths being singletons. V usage is TRBV21-1 and J usage is TRBJ2-3; TRBD2, as called in the table, went unchecked against the DNA. TRBV21-1 is given as a pseudogene. The TCR comes from a woman younger than 35 in good health. Sequenced input: blood. The CDR3 region has the DNA TGTGCCAGCAGCAAAGTACACTTCCGGACTCTAGCGGGGCCCCCCGATACGCAGTATTTT. It encodes CASSKVHFRTLAGPPDTQYF.